Following are 20 T cell receptor beta chains from one sample sequenced in a study of CD8+CD57+ T cells in acquired aplastic anemia. For sequencing, patients were chosen who had shown expansion of CD8+CD57+ cells by flow cytometry. The study profiled TCR beta VDJ and CDR3 using genomic DNA as template. In TCRdb, the reads were re-called with MiXCR into one record per CDR3 protein. The table lists fewer than 200,000 distinct CDR3 sequences, 71% of them singletons. Source material: sorted CD4+, CD8+, or CD8+CD57+ T cells (not recorded which) from PBMCs. These receptors came from a human donor with aplastic anemia.

The rearrangement uses TRBV19 and TRBJ2-7; TRBD2 matches 8 bases. CDR3 length: 14 amino acids. Germline assignment: CDR1 LNHDA and CDR2 SQIVND (reference sequence). V shed 4 bases, J shed 2 bases, and the junction held 4 bases outside the gene matches. The CDR3 DNA is TGTGCCAGTAGTAGTAGCGGGACTGCCTACGAGCAGTACTTC. Translating gives CASSSSGTAYEQYF.

This clonotype was found once. The rearrangement links TRBV15 to TRBJ2-7, with 9 bases that match TRBD1. V shed 0 bases, J shed 4 bases, and the junction held 7 bases outside the gene matches. This CDR3 has 16 residues. Per germline, CDR1 LNHNV and CDR2 YYDKDF (reference sequence). CDR3: CATSREARDRAYEQYF. CDR3 nucleotides: TGTGCCACCAGCAGAGAAGCCCGGGACAGGGCTTACGAGCAGTACTTC.

The V call is TRBV13, the J call TRBJ2-2; D is unresolved. The CDR3 has 12 amino acids. Germline assignment: CDR1 PRHDT and CDR2 FYEKMQ (reference sequence). V lost 4 bases to trimming and J lost 6 bases, with 6 bases between them. The CDR3 DNA reads TGTGCCAGCAGCTCTAACGCCGGGGAGCTGTTTTTT. This codes for CASSSNAGELFF.

The chain is built from TRBV5-1 and TRBJ2-1, with D perhaps TRBD1 (6 bases). With 0 bases removed from V and 4 bases from J, the gap between germline ends came to 8 bases. Germline V gene sequence: CDR1 SGHRS, CDR2 YFSETQ. This CDR3 region has 14 residues. The CDR3 loop is CASSLDGQYNEQFF. In DNA, the CDR3 is TGCGCCAGCAGCTTGGACGGACAGTACAATGAGCAGTTCTTC.

This chain joins TRBV25-1 and TRBJ1-1; maybe TRBD1 (5 bases). V lost 3 bases to trimming and J lost 4 bases, with 18 bases between them. The CDR3 totals 16 residues. CDR1 MGHDK and CDR2 SYGVNS come from the germline V gene. CDR3 region: CASSDAGLSRTTEAFF. The CDR3 bases are TGTGCCAGCAGTGATGCAGGGTTAAGCAGGACCACTGAAGCTTTCTTT. Filled out from reference TRBV25-1 and TRBJ1-1, the complete variable domain reads EADIYQTPRYLVIGTGKKITLECSQTMGHDKMYWYQQDPGMELHLIHYSYGVNSTEKGDLSSESTVSRIRTEHFPLTLESARPSHTSQYLCASSDAGLSRTTEAFFGQGTRLTVV.

This clonotype was observed at least ten times. This chain joins TRBV12-3 or TRBV12-4 and TRBJ2-5; no firm D call. The V end lost 3 bases, the J end lost 5 bases, and 7 bases lay between the germline ends. CDR3 length: 12 residues. The CDR3 DNA follows: TGTGCCAGCAGTTTTACGTTCGAGACCCAGTACTTC. This gives the protein CASSFTFETQYF.

In this sample, this clonotype turned up many times. The CDR3 here is CASSDETGSPTGELFF. In nucleotides, the CDR3 is TGCGCCAGCAGTGATGAGACAGGGTCACCGACCGGGGAGCTGTTTTTT. This chain joins TRBV5-1 and TRBJ2-2; 7 bases align to TRBD1. Germline CDR1 SGHRS, CDR2 YFSETQ. This CDR3 comprises 16 residues. Unmatched junction bases numbered 12, after V lost 5 bases and J lost 5 bases.

This sequence joins TRBV6-6 and TRBJ2-7; D unresolved. Germline CDR1 MNHNY, CDR2 SVGAGI (reference sequence). The CDR3 is 11 residues long. With 0 bases removed from V and 6 bases from J, the gap between germline ends came to 3 bases. The CDR3 sequence: CASSYSFEQYF. The CDR3 coding sequence is TGTGCCAGCAGTTACTCGTTCGAGCAGTACTTC.

The J gene is TRBJ2-2, the V gene TRBV6-5; 8 nucleotides align to TRBD1. CDR1 is MNHEY and CDR2 is SVGAGI in the germline V gene. J lost 0 bases, V lost 2 bases, and 8 bases had no gene match. The length of the CDR3 is 18 residues. CDR3 region: CASSYGSGGRPNTGELFF. The CDR3 DNA is TGTGCCAGCAGTTACGGGTCAGGGGGCCGTCCGAACACCGGGGAGCTGTTTTTT.

This clonotype was observed at least ten times. Written as DNA, the CDR3 is TGTGCCAGCAGCCAAAATACCGGGACAGGGGGCTATGGCTACACCTTC. Translating gives CASSQNTGTGGYGYTF. This chain joins TRBV6-1 and TRBJ1-2, with TRBD1 identical over 11 bases. The length of the CDR3 is 16 residues. The J segment lost 4 bases and the V segment lost 6 bases, leaving 10 bases of the junction unmatched. CDR1 is MNHNS, CDR2 SASEGT, per germline.

The chain is built from TRBV7-2 and TRBJ2-7; 7 bases map to TRBD1. The CDR3 spans 15 residues. With V trimmed by 5 bases and J by 3 bases, 10 bases remained unmatched. CDR1 and CDR2 from the germline V gene are SGHTA and FQGNSA. CDR3 nucleotide sequence: TGTGCCAGCAGCCCCCGGGACAGCTTTTTCTACGAGCAGTACTTC. Amino acids: CASSPRDSFFYEQYF. Based on the CDR3 plus reference TRBV7-2 and TRBJ2-7, the full variable domain is GAGVSQSPSNKVTEKGKDVELRCDPISGHTALYWYRQSLGQGLEFLIYFQGNSAPDKSGLPSDRFSAERTGGSVSTLTIQRTQQEDSAVYLCASSPRDSFFYEQYFGPGTRLTVT.

This chain uses TRBV27 with TRBJ2-7, with 7 bases aligning to TRBD1. CDR1 is MNHEY and CDR2 is SMNVEV in the germline V gene (reference sequence). The length of the CDR3 is 14 residues. J was trimmed by 0 bases and V by 7 bases; bases with no gene match: 6. The DNA of the CDR3 is TGTGCCAGCACCCCGGGACAGAGCTCCTACGAGCAGTACGTC. This gives the protein CASTPGQSSYEQYV.

This clonotype appeared a single time. J is TRBJ2-1 and V is TRBV19, with D unresolved. With 2 bases removed from V and 8 bases from J, the gap between germline ends came to 10 bases. The germline CDR1 and CDR2 sequences are LNHDA and SQIVND (reference sequence). CDR3 size: 13 residues. In nucleotides, the CDR3 is TGTGCCAGTAGTATACAACTCGGTTATGAGCAGTTCTTC. It translates to CASSIQLGYEQFF.

The CDR3 here is CSARLAGGYNEQFF. DNA of the CDR3: TGCAGTGCCCGACTGGCGGGGGGATACAATGAGCAGTTCTTC. V and J are TRBV20-1 and TRBJ2-1; 8 nucleotides line up with TRBD2. Germline CDR1 is DFQATT and CDR2 is SNEGSKA (reference sequence). This CDR3 is 14 amino acids long. Trimming removed 6 bases from V and 4 bases from J; junction bases left unmatched: 8.

The gene calls are TRBV20-1 and TRBJ2-2, with TRBD2 identical over 10 bases. The CDR3 has 16 amino acids. Germline V CDR1 and CDR2: DFQATT, SNEGSKA (reference sequence). With V trimmed by 3 bases and J by 3 bases, 7 bases remained unmatched. The CDR3 sequence is CSARPTSGSDTGELFF. The CDR3 DNA is TGCAGTGCTAGGCCGACTAGCGGGTCGGACACCGGGGAGCTGTTTTTT.

DNA of the CDR3: TGTGCCAGCAGGGGGACAGGGTCAAGTTCACCCCTCCACTTT. Amino acid sequence: CASRGTGSSSPLHF. The chain is built from TRBV2 and TRBJ1-6; the match to TRBD1 covers 9 bases. Germline CDR1 reads SNHLY; CDR2 reads FYNNEI. V gave up 6 bases and J gave up 9 bases; unmatched junction bases: 6. This CDR3 spans 14 amino acids.

Only a few counts were recorded for this clonotype. The chain recombines TRBV20-1 with TRBJ1-1; no clear D. Germline V CDR1 and CDR2: DFQATT, SNEGSKA (reference sequence). Deletions cut 1 base from V and 0 bases from J, with 9 bases between. The CDR3 totals 14 residues. CDR3 in amino acids: CSARVVKVNTEAFF. The CDR3 DNA follows: TGCAGTGCTAGAGTCGTAAAGGTGAACACTGAAGCTTTCTTT.

This clonotype was counted between two and nine times. This chain uses TRBV7-2 with TRBJ2-1; 12 bases match TRBD2. The CDR3 length is 15 residues. CDR1 and CDR2 (germline): SGHTA, FQGNSA. V lost 5 bases, J lost 10 bases, and 9 bases stayed unmatched. The CDR3, as DNA: TGTGCCAGCAGCCATCCGGGCCTAGCGGGGGGGGAGCAGTTCTTC. Its protein is CASSHPGLAGGEQFF.

The V call is TRBV20-1, the J call TRBJ1-6; 8 bases are shared with TRBD1. From germline, CDR1 is DFQATT and CDR2 SNEGSKA (reference sequence). The CDR3 has 15 amino acids. The junction had 10 bases not matched to a gene; V was cut back by 3 bases and J by 9 bases. Here the CDR3 reads CSARTGVYGSSPLHF. The CDR3 DNA follows: TGCAGTGCTAGGACAGGGGTTTATGGGAGTTCACCCCTCCACTTT.

This clonotype was seen a handful of times. One end of the junction is discordant with germline, which a read error may explain. V usage is TRBV7-6 and J usage is TRBJ2-2; 7 nucleotides match TRBD2. The germline gives CDR1 SGHVS, CDR2 FNYEAQ. This CDR3 has 15 residues. The CDR3: CASSIAGTNTGELFF. In DNA, the CDR3 is TGTGCCAGCAGCATAGCGGGTACGAACACCGGGGAGCTGTTTTTT.